Presented here are 20 T cell receptor beta chains from one specimen sequenced in a study of shared T cell receptors in the human thymus (dated by TCRdb to the early 2020s). The library was made by the immunoSEQ multiplex PCR assay. TCRdb limited this immuneACCESS table to in-frame rearrangements with V and J called. A share of clones is missing; checked studies link under half to unresolved V genes, and the rest is unexplained. The sample table holds just under 550,000 clones, of which 70% to 80% were seen once. Clones ranked in the top ten supply less than 0.015% of the sample. The same sample was also studied in work on human thymus T cells.

Sequencing used thymocytes. These receptors originate from a boy under two years old with a congenital heart defect. Donor details come from another sample of the same person, matched by shared clones.

This chain uses TRBV15 with TRBJ1-5; possible D gene TRBD1, 5 bases. V lost 0 bases, J lost 2 bases, and 5 bases lay in between. The germline V gene encodes CDR1 LNHNV and CDR2 YYDKDF (reference sequence). The CDR3 length is 14 residues. The CDR3 region is CATSREGGNQPQHF. Here the CDR3 DNA reads TGTGCCACCAGCAGAGAAGGGGGCAATCAGCCCCAGCATTTT.

CDR3 residues: CASSEVRDRDTGNTIYF. The CDR3 bases are TGTGCCAGCAGTGAGGTCCGGGACAGGGATACTGGAAACACCATATATTTT. The J gene is TRBJ1-3, the V gene TRBV25-1; TRBD1 matches at 9 bases. CDR3 size: 17 residues. With V trimmed by 3 bases and J by 2 bases, 8 bases remained unmatched. The germline CDR1 and CDR2 sequences are MGHDK and SYGVNS.

The chain employs TRBV27 and TRBJ1-1, with 8 bases lining up with TRBD1. After removal of 3 bases from V and 2 bases from J, the junction contained 8 bases not matched to a gene. Per germline, CDR1 MNHEY and CDR2 SMNVEV (reference sequence). This CDR3 comprises 16 residues. The CDR3 nucleotides are TGTGCCAGCAGTTTGGTGACAGGGGTGTCTAACACTGAAGCTTTCTTT. It translates to CASSLVTGVSNTEAFF.

The CDR3: CASSTNPLGRSCPQETQYF. The CDR3 DNA is TGTGCCAGCAGCACAAACCCCCTGGGGAGGAGTTGCCCTCAAGAGACCCAGTACTTC. V usage is TRBV7-2 and J usage is TRBJ2-5, with D maybe TRBD2 (6 bases). Trimming took 5 bases from V and 2 from J, leaving 27 bases between them. The CDR3 runs to 19 residues. Germline lookup yields CDR1 SGHTA and CDR2 FQGNSA.

The V and J genes are TRBV19 and TRBJ2-7, with 9 bases aligning to TRBD1. The CDR3 has 14 residues. CDR1 and CDR2 from the germline V gene are LNHDA and SQIVND (reference sequence). With V trimmed by 10 bases and J by 5 bases, 12 bases remained unmatched. The CDR3 DNA sequence: TGTGCCACTTGCCGGGACAGGGTGTGCGACGAGCAGTACTTC. It translates to CATCRDRVCDEQYF.

The rearrangement joins TRBV5-6 to TRBJ2-1; 10 bases are shared with TRBD2. Germline CDR1 reads SGHDT; CDR2 reads YYEEEE. The junction had 5 bases not matched to a gene; V was cut back by 0 bases and J by 2 bases. The CDR3 is 17 amino acids. CDR3 sequence: CASSLAGAGGAYNEQFF. CDR3 in DNA: TGTGCCAGCAGCTTGGCAGGAGCGGGAGGGGCCTACAATGAGCAGTTCTTC.

This clone was observed a few times. This sequence joins TRBV19 and TRBJ2-7; 10 bases agree with TRBD1. The CDR3 covers 15 residues. Germline V gene lookup returns CDR1 LNHDA and CDR2 SQIVND (reference sequence). V gave up 3 bases and J gave up 3 bases; unmatched junction bases: 5. This CDR3 is CASSIPGTGVYEQYF. The DNA of the CDR3 is TGTGCCAGTAGTATCCCCGGGACAGGGGTCTACGAGCAGTACTTC.

This clone appeared once. The chain recombines TRBV27 with TRBJ1-4, with unresolved D. With 3 bases removed from V and 5 bases from J, the gap between germline ends came to 10 bases. The CDR3 covers 14 residues. Germline V gene lookup returns CDR1 MNHEY and CDR2 SMNVEV (reference sequence). Here the CDR3 reads CASSFQAANEKLFF. The DNA of the CDR3 is TGTGCCAGCAGTTTTCAGGCCGCAAATGAAAAACTGTTTTTT.

The rearrangement links TRBV7-8 to TRBJ2-3, with 8 bases aligning to TRBD2. J lost 4 bases, V lost 3 bases, and 3 bases had no gene match. CDR1 and CDR2 from the germline V gene are SGHVS and FQNEAQ. This CDR3 comprises 14 residues. This CDR3 reads CASSFGGRPDTQYF. CDR3 coding DNA: TGTGCCAGCAGCTTCGGCGGGAGGCCAGATACGCAGTATTTT. Together with reference TRBV7-8 and TRBJ2-3, the CDR3 gives the full variable domain: GAGVSQSPRYKVAKRGQDVALRCDPISGHVSLFWYQQALGQGPEFLTYFQNEAQLDKSGLPSDRFFAERPEGSVSTLKIQRTQQEDSAVYLCASSFGGRPDTQYFGPGTRLTVL.

J is TRBJ1-5 and V is TRBV6-5, with D possibly TRBD1 on 6 matching bases. V shed 6 bases and J shed 1 base, with 10 bases lying between them. The CDR3 is 14 amino acids. Germline CDR1 and CDR2: MNHEY and SVGAGI. The CDR3 DNA follows: TGTGCCAGCAGATGGCAGGGGAGCAATCAGCCCCAGCATTTT. As protein: CASRWQGSNQPQHF.

The chain joins TRBV5-5 to TRBJ1-2; 8 nucleotides agree with TRBD1. The V gene's germline CDR1 is SGHKS and CDR2 YYEKEE (reference sequence). CDR3 length equals 13 residues. Unmatched junction bases numbered 3, after V lost 3 bases and J lost 5 bases. Here the CDR3 reads CASSWTGRYGYTF. The DNA for the CDR3 is TGTGCCAGCAGCTGGACAGGGCGGTATGGCTACACCTTC.

The V and J genes are TRBV10-3 and TRBJ2-3, with TRBD2 matching over 7 bases. Germline V gene lookup returns CDR1 ENHRY and CDR2 SYGVKD. The V and J ends lost 2 bases and 2 bases, in that order; junction bases with no gene match: 4. The CDR3 loop spans 15 amino acids. CDR3 sequence reads: CAISELAANTDTQYF. The CDR3 DNA reads TGTGCCATCAGTGAGCTAGCGGCTAACACAGATACGCAGTATTTT.

The rearrangement links TRBV11-3 to TRBJ2-5; TRBD2 matches 7 bases. CDR3 length: 16 residues. The ends lost 1 base at V and 4 bases at J; junction bases unmatched: 9. CDR1 and CDR2 from the germline V gene are SGHNT and YENEEA. The CDR3 reads CASSLVAAGLGETQYF. CDR3 nucleotides: TGTGCCAGCAGCTTAGTGGCAGCGGGGCTGGGAGAGACCCAGTACTTC.

The count of this clone is one. The rearrangement links TRBV11-2 to TRBJ2-1, with D unresolved. V was shortened by 3 bases and J by 5 bases, with 8 bases between the two germline ends. The CDR3 has 13 amino acids. Germline V gene lookup returns CDR1 SGHAT and CDR2 FQNNGV. CDR3 DNA: TGTGCCAGCAGCTTCCCTACCGACAATGAGCAGTTCTTC. Translating gives CASSFPTDNEQFF.

The chain employs TRBV4-2 and TRBJ2-1; TRBD2 matches at 12 bases. Germline CDR1 and CDR2: LGHNA and YNFKEQ. This CDR3 is 20 amino acids long. J was trimmed by 6 bases and V by 0 bases; bases with no gene match: 15. CDR3 DNA: TGTGCCAGCAGCCAAGACGGGCGGACTAGCGGGGATGGGGCCTGCAATGAGCAGTTCTTC. As protein: CASSQDGRTSGDGACNEQFF.

The chain joins TRBV7-9 to TRBJ1-3; the D is unclear. V was trimmed by 5 bases and J by 0 bases, leaving 11 bases between them. Germline loops: CDR1 SEHNR, CDR2 FQNEAQ (reference sequence). This CDR3 comprises 15 residues. The CDR3 is CASSPGRRSGNTIYF. The DNA of the CDR3 is TGTGCCAGCAGCCCGGGGAGGCGCTCTGGAAACACCATATATTTT. Combining the CDR3 with reference TRBV7-9 and TRBJ1-3 gives the whole variable domain DTGVSQNPRHKITKRGQNVTFRCDPISEHNRLYWYRQTLGQGPEFLTYFQNEAQLEKSRLLSDRFSAERPKGSFSTLEIQRTEQGDSAMYLCASSPGRRSGNTIYFGEGSWLTVV.

This sequence joins TRBV18 and TRBJ1-2; D gene ambiguous. Between the trimmed V and J ends, which lost 1 base and 1 base, there was a span of 10 bases. This CDR3 comprises 15 residues. From germline, CDR1 is KGHSH and CDR2 LQKENI. The CDR3 sequence: CASSPRGAYNYGYTF. CDR3 DNA sequence: TGTGCCAGCTCACCACGTGGAGCATATAACTATGGCTACACCTTC.

The chain uses TRBV7-9 and TRBJ1-2; possibly TRBD1 for D (6 bases). V lost 1 base to trimming and J lost 10 bases, with 13 bases between them. Germline assignment: CDR1 SEHNR and CDR2 FQNEAQ (reference sequence). The CDR3 extends over 13 amino acids. CDR3 region: CASSLEQGSVYTF. CDR3 DNA: TGTGCCAGCAGCTTAGAACAGGGCTCAGTCTACACCTTC.

The sample holds one count of this clone. The rearrangement joins TRBV15 to TRBJ1-2; TRBD1 aligns across 7 bases. CDR3 length: 14 residues. Trimming at V came to 1 base and at J to 6 bases, leaving 5 bases not matched to a gene. The V gene's germline CDR1 is LNHNV and CDR2 YYDKDF (reference sequence). The CDR3 loop reads CATSRGSTGNGYTF. CDR3 nucleotides: TGTGCCACCAGCAGAGGATCGACAGGGAATGGCTACACCTTC.

The V gene is TRBV27, the J gene TRBJ2-7, with a tentative D call TRBD1 (5 bases). Trimming cost V 4 bases and J 2 bases, with 9 bases left between them. From germline, CDR1 is MNHEY and CDR2 SMNVEV (reference sequence). The CDR3 consists of 13 residues. The CDR3 DNA reads as TGTGCCAGCAGTTCAGGGTTTGCCTACGAGCAGTACTTC. Translated, it gives CASSSGFAYEQYF.